This is a list of T cell receptor beta chains from one sample in a study of Graves' ophthalmopathy and Graves' hyperthyroidism. TCRdb reprocessed the multiplex PCR reads with MiXCR, giving one entry per CDR3 protein. This table holds hundreds of thousands of distinct CDR3 sequences, about two fifths found once. The sequencing sample was made of peripheral blood. These receptors all stem from an adult man with Graves' ophthalmopathy. Each CDR3 is given with its conserved first and last residue. The D gene is left open where the match is weak. The size entry is marked missing in some rows and otherwise reads once, few, many or a size class.

size	V	length	J	D	DNA	CDR3
once	TRBV10-3	15	TRBJ1-4	NA	TGTGCCATCAGGGGACAAGAGGGACCTAATGAAAAACTGTTTTTT	CAIRGQEGPNEKLFF
NA	TRBV15	18	TRBJ2-7	NA	TGTGCCACCAGCCGACCCGCCGGAATAGCGCGATACACCGGGGAGCAGTACTTC	CATSRPAGIARYTGEQYF
NA	TRBV7-8	15	TRBJ1-1	TRBD1	TGTGCCAGCAGCTCTGGACAGGGTATGTACACTGAAGCTTTCTTT	CASSSGQGMYTEAFF
many	TRBV19	16	TRBJ1-3	TRBD1	TGTGCAAGTCGGCCTGAACGGGACAGGGGTGGAAACACCATATATTTT	CASRPERDRGGNTIYF
once	TRBV7-9	15	TRBJ2-7	NA	TGTGCCAGCAGCTTAGGGACGGGGTCGAACTACGAGCAGTACTTC	CASSLGTGSNYEQYF
many	TRBV20-1	13	TRBJ2-2	NA	TGCAGTGCTAGGCTCGCGGGGACCGGGGAGCTGTTTTTT	CSARLAGTGELFF
many	TRBV6-2/TRBV6-3	14	TRBJ1-5	TRBD1	TGTGCCAGCAGCCTGCACCGGGACAGTCAGCCCCAGCATTTT	CASSLHRDSQPQHF
many	TRBV5-5	13	TRBJ2-5	TRBD1	TGTGCCAGCAGGCAGGGACAGCAAGAGACCCAGTACTTC	CASRQGQQETQYF
few	TRBV20-1	15	TRBJ2-3	NA	TGCAGTGCCCCCGTGGTTGGACGAAGCACAGATACGCAGTATTTT	CSAPVVGRSTDTQYF
many	TRBV10-3	19	TRBJ2-6	NA	TGTGCCATCAGTGACCTAATACAGGGTACCCACTCTGGGGCCAACGTCCTGACTTTC	CAISDLIQGTHSGANVLTF
many	TRBV20-1	13	TRBJ1-2	NA	TGCAGTGCTAGAGATATGAACCGGGGGGGCTACACCTTC	CSARDMNRGGYTF
many	TRBV7-2	16	TRBJ2-7	TRBD1	TGTGCCAGCAGCTCCTCCCGCGACAGGGCCTCCTACGAGCAGTACTTC	CASSSSRDRASYEQYF
NA	TRBV10-3	13	TRBJ1-2	TRBD1	TGTGCCACCCCAGGGACAGCTTTTTATGGCTACACCTTC	CATPGTAFYGYTF
many	TRBV19	15	TRBJ2-7	TRBD1	TGTGCCAGTAGTACCTGGGACAGCCGCACCTACGAGCAGTACTTC	CASSTWDSRTYEQYF
few	TRBV7-6	16	TRBJ1-1	TRBD1	TGTGCCAGCAGCTTAGGGGTCCAGGGGGTGAAGACTGAAGCTTTCTTT	CASSLGVQGVKTEAFF
many	TRBV25-1	11	TRBJ2-3	NA	TGTGCCAGCACCCACGGAGATACGCAGTATTTT	CASTHGDTQYF
NA	TRBV29-1	13	TRBJ2-5	TRBD1	TGCAGCGGCCGGGACAGGGGAAAAGAGACCCAGTACTTC	CSGRDRGKETQYF
NA	TRBV7-3	13	TRBJ1-1	NA	TGTGCCAGCAGCCCCTCAGCGGGCACTGAAGCTTTCTTT	CASSPSAGTEAFF
NA	TRBV5-6	16	TRBJ2-5	TRBD2	TGTGCCAGCAGCTTTAGACTAGCGGGGCCGCGGGAGACCCAGTACTTC	CASSFRLAGPRETQYF
once	TRBV7-9	16	TRBJ2-5	NA	TGTGCCAGCAGCTTAAAGAGGGGCGACACCGGGGAGACCCAGTACTTC	CASSLKRGDTGETQYF
many	TRBV20-1	11	TRBJ2-7	NA	TGCAGTGCTACCGACTGGTACGAGCAGTACTTC	CSATDWYEQYF
few	TRBV11-2	15	TRBJ2-5	NA	TGTGCCAGCAGCTTATCCCCCGGGGATTGGGAGACCCAGTACTTC	CASSLSPGDWETQYF
NA	TRBV10-3	13	TRBJ2-7	TRBD1	TGTGCCACCTGGACAGGGGTCTTCTACGAGCAGTACTTC	CATWTGVFYEQYF
many	TRBV5-1	15	TRBJ1-4	TRBD1	TGCGCCAGCAGCGGACAGGGCGGCACTAATGAAAAACTGTTTTTT	CASSGQGGTNEKLFF
NA	TRBV10-3	15	TRBJ2-2	TRBD2	TGTGCCAGCAGTGAGCGGGGGCGGAACACCGGGGAGCTGTTTTTT	CASSERGRNTGELFF
NA	TRBV11-2	19	TRBJ1-1	TRBD1	TGTGCCAGCAGATTATTCTTCCGAGACAGGGGGTCAATGAACACTGAAGCTTTCTTT	CASRLFFRDRGSMNTEAFF
NA	TRBV19	15	TRBJ1-4	NA	TGTGCCAGTAGTATCCGGTCAGGGAGCAATGAAAAACTGTTTTTT	CASSIRSGSNEKLFF
many	TRBV5-1	14	TRBJ1-1	TRBD1	TGCGCCAGCAGCTCATCCACAGGGGGCACTGAAGCTTTCTTT	CASSSSTGGTEAFF
NA	TRBV20-1	14	TRBJ1-4	TRBD1	TGCAGTGCTAGCCCAGGGGGGCTGCAAGGAAAACTGTTTTTT	CSASPGGLQGKLFF
NA	TRBV10-3	14	TRBJ1-1	NA	TGTGCCATCAGCAGGGACCCAGGGAGCACTGAAGCTTTCTTT	CAISRDPGSTEAFF
NA	TRBV7-6	14	TRBJ2-1	NA	TGTGCCAGCAGCTCCGACCGGGTACACAATGAGCAGTTCTTC	CASSSDRVHNEQFF
NA	TRBV29-1	13	TRBJ2-2	NA	TGCAGCGTTGAGCTAGCGTACACCGGGGAGCTGTTTTTT	CSVELAYTGELFF
NA	TRBV5-1	15	TRBJ1-5	TRBD1	TGCGCCAGCGGACCGGGACAGGGGGTGTCTGGGCCCCAGCATTTT	CASGPGQGVSGPQHF
NA	TRBV29-1	13	TRBJ1-1	TRBD1	TGCAGCGTTGTCTGGGGACAGGGAGGTCTAGCTTTCTTT	CSVVWGQGGLAFF
many	TRBV27	11	TRBJ2-5	NA	TGTGCCAGCAGTTTCGACGAGACCCAGTACTTC	CASSFDETQYF
many	TRBV19	16	TRBJ2-2	TRBD1	TGTGCCAGTAGACCACGACAGGGAATGGAAACCGGGGAGCTGTTTTTT	CASRPRQGMETGELFF
few	TRBV20-1	14	TRBJ2-7	NA	TGCAGTGCTAGAGATCGATACATTTCCTACGAGCAGTACTTC	CSARDRYISYEQYF
many	TRBV4-2	14	TRBJ1-2	NA	TGTGCCAGCAGCCAAAGGGACTGGAACTATGGCTACACCTTC	CASSQRDWNYGYTF
many	TRBV19	16	TRBJ2-2	TRBD2	TGTGCCAGTAGTATAGTGCACGGGAGGGACACCGGGGAGCTGTTTTTT	CASSIVHGRDTGELFF
NA	TRBV27	14	TRBJ1-1	NA	TGTGCCAGCAGTTGGGGGGTGCATAACACTGAAGCTTTCTTT	CASSWGVHNTEAFF
many	TRBV29-1	14	TRBJ1-1	NA	TGCAGCGTTCAAGGCCGACACCTGAACACTGAAGCTTTCTTT	CSVQGRHLNTEAFF
NA	TRBV6-6	15	TRBJ1-3	TRBD1	TGTGCCAGCAGTGAACAGGGACAGCTTGGAAACACCATATATTTT	CASSEQGQLGNTIYF
NA	TRBV5-1	15	TRBJ2-3	TRBD2	TGTGCCAGCAGCCTAGCGGGAGGGCCAAAGGATACGCAGTATTTT	CASSLAGGPKDTQYF
many	TRBV11-3	16	TRBJ1-1	TRBD1	TGTGCCAGCAGCTTAGCACGGCAGGGGGCGAAGACTGAAGCTTTCTTT	CASSLARQGAKTEAFF
NA	TRBV7-2	15	TRBJ1-4	NA	TGTGCCAGCAGCTTAGGGACACCCGGGGGGGCCGTACTGTTTTTT	CASSLGTPGGAVLFF
NA	TRBV5-1	15	TRBJ1-4	TRBD1	TGCGCCAGCAGGCCCCCGGGACAGGGGAACGAAAAACTGTTTTTT	CASRPPGQGNEKLFF
NA	TRBV19	15	TRBJ2-2	NA	TGTGCCAGTAGTATAGGAGTCGGCTGGGGCGGGGAGCTGTTTTTT	CASSIGVGWGGELFF
few	TRBV12-3/TRBV12-4	16	TRBJ2-7	NA	TGTGCCAGCAGTTTGTATCAGAAAAGAGATCCCTACGAGCAGTACTTC	CASSLYQKRDPYEQYF
many	TRBV6-1	15	TRBJ1-1	NA	TGTGCCAGCACTCCCTTCGGCGGGATGAACACTGAAGCTTTCTTT	CASTPFGGMNTEAFF
NA	TRBV5-1	14	TRBJ2-7	NA	TGCGCCAGCAATTACGACAGGCTATCCTACGAGCAGTACTTC	CASNYDRLSYEQYF
NA	TRBV9	12	TRBJ2-7	TRBD1	TGTGCCAGCGCTGACAGGGCCACTGAGCAGTACTTC	CASADRATEQYF